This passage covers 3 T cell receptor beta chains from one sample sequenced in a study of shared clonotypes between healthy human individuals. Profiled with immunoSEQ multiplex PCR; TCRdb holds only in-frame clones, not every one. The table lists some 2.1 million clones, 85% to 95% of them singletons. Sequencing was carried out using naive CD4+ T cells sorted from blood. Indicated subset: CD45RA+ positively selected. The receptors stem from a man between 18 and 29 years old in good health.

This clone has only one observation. CDR3 sequence reads: CASSPIWGGGAYEQYF. As DNA, the CDR3 is TGTGCCAGCAGCCCCATTTGGGGCGGGGGGGCTTACGAGCAGTACTTC. This chain links TRBV11-2 with TRBJ2-7; 9 bases match TRBD2. The CDR3 spans 16 residues. V shed 5 bases, J shed 4 bases, and the junction held 12 bases outside the gene matches. CDR1 is SGHAT, CDR2 FQNNGV, per germline. The variable domain in full, with the rest retrieved from reference TRBV11-2 and TRBJ2-7, is EAGVAQSPRYKIIEKRQSVAFWCNPISGHATLYWYQQILGQGPKLLIQFQNNGVVDDSQLPKDRFSAERLKGVDSTLKIQPAKLEDSAVYLCASSPIWGGGAYEQYFGPGTRLTVT.

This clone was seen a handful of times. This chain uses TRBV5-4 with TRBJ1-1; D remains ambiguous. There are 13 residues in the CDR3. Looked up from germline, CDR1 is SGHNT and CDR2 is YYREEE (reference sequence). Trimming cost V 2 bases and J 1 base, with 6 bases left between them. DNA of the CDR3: TGTGCCAGCAGCTTCCCAGGGAACACTGAAGCTTTCTTT. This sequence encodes CASSFPGNTEAFF.

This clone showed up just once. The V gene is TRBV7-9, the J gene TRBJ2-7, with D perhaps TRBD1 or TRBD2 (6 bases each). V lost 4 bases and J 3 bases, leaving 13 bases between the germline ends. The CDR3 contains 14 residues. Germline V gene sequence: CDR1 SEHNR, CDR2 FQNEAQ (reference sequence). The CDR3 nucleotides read TGTGCCAGCAGCTCACAGGGACTCAACTACGAGCAGTACTTC. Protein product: CASSSQGLNYEQYF.